This is a list of T cell receptor beta chains from one sample in a study of blood T cell repertoires in COVID-19. Some clones are missing from TCRdb's copy, which holds only in-frame ones; the method was immunoSEQ multiplex PCR. Among 40,000 to 45,000 clones, roughly 70% were seen once, and the ten largest hold 5.5% to 8%. Material for sequencing was peripheral blood. These receptors all stem from an elderly man with acute or convalescent COVID-19. Both conserved end residues are trimmed from each CDR3. The order of the fields is V gene, J gene, CDR3 protein.

>TRBV27|TRBJ1-1
ASSTPQGTMNTEAF
>TRBV9|TRBJ1-1
ASSETPGGTEAF
>TRBV2|TRBJ1-4
ASRTGSLRSREKLF
>TRBV5-4|TRBJ2-7
ASSPTSGHYEQY
>TRBV3-1/TRBV3-2|TRBJ2-7
ASSRVQGATLYEQY
>TRBV7-6|TRBJ1-1
ASSHGNTEAF
>TRBV18|TRBJ1-2
ASSEGPAHYGYT
>TRBV4-1|TRBJ1-2
ASSRDAGNFNYGYT
>TRBV4-3|TRBJ2-1
ASSSGLAGGLEQF
>TRBV7-9|TRBJ1-2
ASSLLTGRDGYT
>TRBV5-4|TRBJ2-5
ASSLTGRETQY
>TRBV24-1|TRBJ2-3
ATGQAGTDTQY
>TRBV6-5|TRBJ1-1
ASSSPGGHTEAF
>TRBV6-5|TRBJ1-1
ASRPPGVSAEAF
>TRBV6-6|TRBJ2-3
ASSYDMNTDTQY
>TRBV7-2|TRBJ2-1
ASSLYGQPTNEQF
>TRBV5-6|TRBJ2-7
ASSQAGGSYEQY
>TRBV5-6|TRBJ1-2
ASSGQGYGYT
>TRBV5-5|TRBJ1-2
ASSLGTGGGDYGYT
>TRBV4-2|TRBJ1-6
ASSQSGGPGNSPLH
>TRBV4-1|TRBJ2-1
ASSQVRGSTKSSYNEQF
>TRBV15|TRBJ1-2
ATRSGFGYGYT
>TRBV11-3|TRBJ2-1
ASSPGTSGRSSYNEQF
>TRBV19|TRBJ2-1
ASSIGLAGATGHEQF
>TRBV19|TRBJ2-5
ASSIRSGSRQETQY
>TRBV7-9|TRBJ2-5
ASSTGSTKETQY
>TRBV11-2|TRBJ2-1
ASSSGRLAGNEQF
>TRBV5-4|TRBJ1-2
ASSLGARGGDYGYT
>TRBV19|TRBJ1-1
ASSIGQSNTEAF
>TRBV5-6|TRBJ1-5
ASSYGTGESSGQPQH
>TRBV6-5|TRBJ2-3
ASVSPRDTQY
>TRBV6-5|TRBJ2-5
ASTTSGGSKETQY
>TRBV5-1|TRBJ2-6
ASSLAPVSGANVLT
>TRBV5-1|TRBJ2-7
ASNRDRRSSYEQY
>TRBV25-1|TRBJ2-7
ASSECVLYSFTYEQY
>TRBV29-1|TRBJ2-7
SVGVAAYEQY
>TRBV24-1|TRBJ2-3
ATSDPPGDTQY
>TRBV23-1|TRBJ2-4
ASSLHLEGKNIQY
>TRBV6-5|TRBJ2-7
ASSLLGDNSYEQY
>TRBV12-5|TRBJ1-4
ASGLGPWEKLF
>TRBV5-4|TRBJ2-7
ASSLATAGISYEQY
>TRBV9|TRBJ2-7
ASSVGTAVEQY
>TRBV7-8|TRBJ1-2
ASGEGYGYT
>TRBV19|TRBJ1-5
ASSIQAYQPQH
>TRBV5-4|TRBJ2-1
ASSLGGSSYNEQF
>TRBV5-6|TRBJ2-1
ASSPLGLAEPSNEQF
>TRBV7-2|TRBJ2-2
ASSLRLADLMPELF
>TRBV23-1|TRBJ1-2
ASGPGGYGYT
>TRBV9|TRBJ2-1
ASSVDGDYRPYNEQF
>TRBV4-1|TRBJ2-3
ASSRTRDFSDTQY
>TRBV9|TRBJ2-7
ASSPSPGVEQY
>TRBV7-8|TRBJ2-2
ASSLGLAENTGELF
>TRBV5-1|TRBJ2-2
ASSLMGHQNTGELF
>TRBV6-6|TRBJ2-1
ASSPRQHTGSYNEQF